A single sample is the source of the 5 T cell receptor beta chains below, sequenced in a study of OX40 agonist ivuxolimab in advanced cancers. The library came from the immunoSEQ multiplex PCR assay. In its TCRdb copy, this immuneACCESS table keeps in-frame sequences only and misses some clones. Where compared with another copy, unresolved V genes explain less than half of these, and the others have no known cause. This sample gives about 63,000 clones in total; 60% to 80% of them show up just once. Of the sample, over 1.5% falls within the top ten clones. The sequencing here drew on CD4+ or CD8+ T cells sorted from blood, taken in a trial of the OX40 agonist ivuxolimab. These receptors were taken from an adult with an advanced solid tumor such as melanoma, head and neck, liver or kidney cancer.

V usage is TRBV7-2 and J usage is TRBJ2-6, with D hard to call. The germline gives CDR1 SGHTA, CDR2 FQGNSA. Deletions cut 2 bases from V and 2 bases from J, with 10 bases between. The length of the CDR3 is 16 residues. CDR3 protein: CASSLSWLPGANVLTF. CDR3 DNA sequence: TGTGCCAGCAGCTTATCGTGGCTGCCTGGGGCCAACGTCCTGACTTTC.

This chain connects TRBV11-2 to TRBJ2-7, with 9 bases fitting TRBD2. The V and J ends lost 6 bases and 6 bases, in that order; junction bases with no gene match: 12. Per the germline V gene, CDR1 is SGHAT and CDR2 is FQNNGV. This CDR3 has 15 amino acids. The CDR3: CASSPRRGAGGEQYF. CDR3 sequence (DNA): TGTGCCAGCAGTCCACGTAGGGGAGCGGGGGGCGAGCAGTACTTC.

The genes are TRBV11-2 and TRBJ1-2; 8 bases line up with TRBD1. Losses at the gene ends were 4 bases for V and 5 bases for J; bases not matched to a gene: 12. The CDR3 has 16 residues. Germline CDR1 reads SGHAT; CDR2 reads FQNNGV. The CDR3 loop reads CASSSPRQGASYGYTF. In DNA form, the CDR3 reads TGTGCCAGCAGCTCCCCTCGCCAGGGGGCAAGTTATGGCTACACCTTC.

This chain links TRBV6-1 with TRBJ1-6; D gene uncertain. The CDR3 has 12 amino acids. V was shortened by 3 bases and J by 8 bases, with 5 bases between the two germline ends. Germline V CDR1 and CDR2: MNHNS, SASEGT. CDR3 coding DNA: TGTGCCAGCAGTGAGTTTGATTCACCCCTCCACTTT. Protein product: CASSEFDSPLHF.

The chain recombines TRBV9 with TRBJ2-5; maybe TRBD1 (6 bases). V was shortened by 0 bases and J by 1 base, with 13 bases between the two germline ends. This CDR3 comprises 16 residues. Per germline, CDR1 SGDLS and CDR2 YYNGEE. CDR3: CASSVEQGILQETQYF. The CDR3 bases are TGTGCCAGCAGCGTAGAGCAGGGGATACTCCAAGAGACCCAGTACTTC.